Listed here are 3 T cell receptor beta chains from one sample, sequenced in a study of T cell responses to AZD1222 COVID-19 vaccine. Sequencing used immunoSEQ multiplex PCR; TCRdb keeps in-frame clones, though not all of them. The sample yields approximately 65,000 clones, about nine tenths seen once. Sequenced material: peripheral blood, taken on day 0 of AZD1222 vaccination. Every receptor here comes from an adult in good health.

CDR3: CASSFLWDRGLTGELFF. CDR3 coding DNA: TGCGCCAGCAGCTTCCTGTGGGACAGGGGTTTAACCGGGGAGCTGTTTTTT. The V call is TRBV5-1, the J call TRBJ2-2; 10 nucleotides align to TRBD1. This CDR3 has 17 amino acids. V was pared by 2 bases and J by 5 bases, with 9 bases of the junction left unmatched. The germline V gene encodes CDR1 SGHRS and CDR2 YFSETQ.

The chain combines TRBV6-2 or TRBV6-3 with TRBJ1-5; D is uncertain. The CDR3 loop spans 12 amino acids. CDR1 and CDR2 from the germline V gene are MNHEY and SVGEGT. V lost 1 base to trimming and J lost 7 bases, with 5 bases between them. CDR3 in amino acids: CASSYFGQPQHF. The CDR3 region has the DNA TGTGCCAGCAGTTACTTCGGCCAGCCCCAGCATTTT.

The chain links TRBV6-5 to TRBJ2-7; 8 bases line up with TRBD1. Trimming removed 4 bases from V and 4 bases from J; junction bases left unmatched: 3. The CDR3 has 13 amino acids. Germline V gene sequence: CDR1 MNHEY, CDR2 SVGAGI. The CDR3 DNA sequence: TGTGCCAGCAGTTTTCAGGGGGCTTACGAGCAGTACTTC. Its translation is CASSFQGAYEQYF.